This T cell receptor beta chain stems from a study of glioma-infiltrating T cells. TCR alpha and beta CDR3 regions were amplified from RNA using iRepertoire nested multiplex PCR. In TCRdb, the multiplex PCR reads were re-called with MiXCR into one record per CDR3 protein. The data hold fewer than 110,000 distinct CDR3 sequences, with less than 30% observed a single time. The CDR3 totals 15 residues. Germline V gene lookup returns CDR1 SGHTA and CDR2 FQGNSA. The ends were cut back, 5 bases at V and 6 bases at J, with 17 bases in the middle. The sample was glioma tissue, nonneoplastic brain tissue, or PBMCs (not recorded which). This chain joins TRBV7-2 and TRBJ1-3; D remains ambiguous. This clonotype was sampled from a human donor with low-grade glioma or glioblastoma, undergoing nonglioma brain surgery, or in good health (not recorded which). The CDR3 here is CASSERGSPQNTIYF. CDR3 nucleotides: TGTGCCAGCAGCGAGCGAGGGAGCCCCCAAAACACCATATATTTT.